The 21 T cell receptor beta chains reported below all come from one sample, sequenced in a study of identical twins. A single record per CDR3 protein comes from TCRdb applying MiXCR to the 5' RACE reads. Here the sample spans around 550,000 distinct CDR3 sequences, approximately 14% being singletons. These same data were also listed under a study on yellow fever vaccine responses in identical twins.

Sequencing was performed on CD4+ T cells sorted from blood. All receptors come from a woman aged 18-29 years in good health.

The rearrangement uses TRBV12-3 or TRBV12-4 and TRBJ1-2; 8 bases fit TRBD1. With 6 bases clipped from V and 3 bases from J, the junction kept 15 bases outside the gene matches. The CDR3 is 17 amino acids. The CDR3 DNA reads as TGTGCCAGCAGGCCTCGGGGAGTTCCGACAGGGGACTATGGCTACACCTTC. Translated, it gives CASRPRGVPTGDYGYTF.

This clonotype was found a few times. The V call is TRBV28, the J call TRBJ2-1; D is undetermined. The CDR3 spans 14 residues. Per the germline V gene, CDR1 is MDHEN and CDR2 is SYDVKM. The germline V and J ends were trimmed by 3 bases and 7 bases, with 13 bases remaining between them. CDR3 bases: TGTGCCAGCAGTTTCACCGGGCCGGGTAATGAGCAGTTCTTC. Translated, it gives CASSFTGPGNEQFF.

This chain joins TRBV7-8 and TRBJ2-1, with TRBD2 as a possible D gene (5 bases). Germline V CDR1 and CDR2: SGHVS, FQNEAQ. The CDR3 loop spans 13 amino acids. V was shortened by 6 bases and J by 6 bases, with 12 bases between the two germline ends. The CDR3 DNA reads TGTGCCAGCAGACCGGACTCCCGCAATGAGCAGTTCTTC. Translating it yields CASRPDSRNEQFF.

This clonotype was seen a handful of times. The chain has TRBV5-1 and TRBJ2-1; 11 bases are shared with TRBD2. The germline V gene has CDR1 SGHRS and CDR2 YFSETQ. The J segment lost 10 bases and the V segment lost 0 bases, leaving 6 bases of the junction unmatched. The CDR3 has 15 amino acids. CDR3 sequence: CASSLVAGGPREQFF. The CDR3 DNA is TGCGCCAGCAGCTTGGTAGCGGGGGGGCCTAGGGAGCAGTTCTTC. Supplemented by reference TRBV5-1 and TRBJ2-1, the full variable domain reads KAGVTQTPRYLIKTRGQQVTLSCSPISGHRSVSWYQQTPGQGLQFLFEYFSETQRNKGNFPGRFSGRQFSNSRSEMNVSTLELGDSALYLCASSLVAGGPREQFFGPGTRLTVL.

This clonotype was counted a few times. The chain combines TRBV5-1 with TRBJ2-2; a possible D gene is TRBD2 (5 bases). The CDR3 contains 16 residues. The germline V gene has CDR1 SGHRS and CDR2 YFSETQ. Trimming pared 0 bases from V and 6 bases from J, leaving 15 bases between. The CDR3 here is CASSLVASFMAGELFF. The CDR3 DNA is TGCGCCAGCAGCTTGGTGGCTAGCTTTATGGCCGGGGAGCTGTTTTTT.

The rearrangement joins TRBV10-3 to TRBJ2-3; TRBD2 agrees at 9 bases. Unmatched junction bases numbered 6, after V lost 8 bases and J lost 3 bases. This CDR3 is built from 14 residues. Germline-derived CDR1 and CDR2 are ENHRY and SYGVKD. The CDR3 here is CAIDQAGGTDTQYF. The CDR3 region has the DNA TGTGCCATCGATCAAGCGGGAGGAACAGATACGCAGTATTTT.

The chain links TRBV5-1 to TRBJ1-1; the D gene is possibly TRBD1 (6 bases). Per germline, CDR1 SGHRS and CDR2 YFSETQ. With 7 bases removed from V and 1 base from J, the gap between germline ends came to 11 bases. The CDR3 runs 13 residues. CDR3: CASGRQENTEAFF. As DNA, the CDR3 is TGCGCCAGCGGTAGACAGGAGAACACTGAAGCTTTCTTT.

The DNA of the CDR3 is TGTGCCAGCGGAACCGGACAGGGGCCTGCTTCTGAGCAGTTCTTC. Translation: CASGTGQGPASEQFF. V usage is TRBV12-3 or TRBV12-4 and J usage is TRBJ2-1, with 9 bases lining up with TRBD1. Trimming took 8 bases from V and 9 from J; bases not matched to a gene: 14. The CDR3 length is 15 residues.

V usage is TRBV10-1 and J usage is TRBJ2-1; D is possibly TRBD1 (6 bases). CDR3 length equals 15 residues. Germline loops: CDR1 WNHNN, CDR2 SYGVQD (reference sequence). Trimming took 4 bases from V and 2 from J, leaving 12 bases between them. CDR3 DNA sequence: TGCGCCAGCAGTGTCGCAGGGGTAACCTACAATGAGCAGTTCTTC. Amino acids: CASSVAGVTYNEQFF.

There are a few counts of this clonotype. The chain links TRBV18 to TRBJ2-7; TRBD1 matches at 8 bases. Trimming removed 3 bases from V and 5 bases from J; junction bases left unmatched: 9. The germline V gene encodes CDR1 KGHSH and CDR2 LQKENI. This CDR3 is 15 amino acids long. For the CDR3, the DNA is TGTGCCAGCTCACCTACCTCGGACAGGGTGGACGAGCAGTACTTC. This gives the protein CASSPTSDRVDEQYF.

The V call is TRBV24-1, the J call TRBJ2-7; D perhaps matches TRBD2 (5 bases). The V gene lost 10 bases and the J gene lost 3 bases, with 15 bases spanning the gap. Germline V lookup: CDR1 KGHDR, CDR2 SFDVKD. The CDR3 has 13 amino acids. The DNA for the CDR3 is TGTGCCACTCCCTCGCCCAGCGGCTACGAGCAGTACGTC. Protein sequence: CATPSPSGYEQYV.

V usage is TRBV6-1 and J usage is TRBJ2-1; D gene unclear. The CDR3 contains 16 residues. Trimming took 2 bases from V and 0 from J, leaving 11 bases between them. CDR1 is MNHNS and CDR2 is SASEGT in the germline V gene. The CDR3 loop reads CASSEMAFSSYNEQFF. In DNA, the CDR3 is TGTGCCAGCAGTGAAATGGCGTTTAGCTCCTACAATGAGCAGTTCTTC.

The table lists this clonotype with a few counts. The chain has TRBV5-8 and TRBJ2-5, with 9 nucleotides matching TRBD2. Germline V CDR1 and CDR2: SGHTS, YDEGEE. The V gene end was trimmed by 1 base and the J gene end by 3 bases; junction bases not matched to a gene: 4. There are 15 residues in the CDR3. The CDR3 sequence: CASSLSLAGKETQYF. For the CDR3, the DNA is TGTGCCAGCAGCTTGAGTCTAGCGGGAAAAGAGACCCAGTACTTC.

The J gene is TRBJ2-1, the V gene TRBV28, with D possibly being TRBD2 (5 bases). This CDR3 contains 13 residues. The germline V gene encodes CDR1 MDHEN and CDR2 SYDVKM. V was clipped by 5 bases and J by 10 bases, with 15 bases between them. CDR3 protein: CASSISLTGEQFF. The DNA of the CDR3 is TGTGCCAGCAGTATCTCGCTGACGGGGGAGCAGTTCTTC.

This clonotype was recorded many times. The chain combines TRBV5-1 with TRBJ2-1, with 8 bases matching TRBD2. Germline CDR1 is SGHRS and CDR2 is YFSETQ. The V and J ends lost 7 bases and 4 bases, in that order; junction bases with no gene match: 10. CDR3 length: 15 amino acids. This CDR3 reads CASHPGLEFYNEQFF. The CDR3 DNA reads TGCGCCAGCCACCCGGGACTAGAATTTTACAATGAGCAGTTCTTC.

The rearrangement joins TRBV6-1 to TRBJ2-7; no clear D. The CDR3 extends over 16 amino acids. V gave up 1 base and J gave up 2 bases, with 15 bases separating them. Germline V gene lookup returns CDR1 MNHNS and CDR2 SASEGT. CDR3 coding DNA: TGTGCCAGCAGTGAAGTCTCAGCCGGGTTGACCTACGAGCAGTACGTC. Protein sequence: CASSEVSAGLTYEQYV.

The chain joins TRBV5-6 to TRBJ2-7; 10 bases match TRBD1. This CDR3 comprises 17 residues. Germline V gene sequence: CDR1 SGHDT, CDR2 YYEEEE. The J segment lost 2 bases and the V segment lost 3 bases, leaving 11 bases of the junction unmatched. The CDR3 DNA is TGTGCCAGCAGCTGGACCGGACAGGGGGTTACTGCCTACGAGCAGTACGTC. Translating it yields CASSWTGQGVTAYEQYV.

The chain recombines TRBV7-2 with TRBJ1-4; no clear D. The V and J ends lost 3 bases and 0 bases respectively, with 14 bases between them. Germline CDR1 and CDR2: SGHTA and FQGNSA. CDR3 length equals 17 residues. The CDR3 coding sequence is TGTGCCAGCAGCTTTGTAAGAAAAATGACAACTAATGAAAAACTGTTTTTT. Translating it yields CASSFVRKMTTNEKLFF. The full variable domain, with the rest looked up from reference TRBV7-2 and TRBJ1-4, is GAGVSQSPSNKVTEKGKDVELRCDPISGHTALYWYRQSLGQGLEFLIYFQGNSAPDKSGLPSDRFSAERTGGSVSTLTIQRTQQEDSAVYLCASSFVRKMTTNEKLFFGSGTQLSVL.

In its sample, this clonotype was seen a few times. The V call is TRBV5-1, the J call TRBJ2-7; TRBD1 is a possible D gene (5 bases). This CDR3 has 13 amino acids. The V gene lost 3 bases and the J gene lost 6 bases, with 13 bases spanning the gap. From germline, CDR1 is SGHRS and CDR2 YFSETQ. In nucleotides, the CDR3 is TGCGCCAGCAGCTCTACAGGAGACGGCGAGCAGTACGTC. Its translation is CASSSTGDGEQYV.

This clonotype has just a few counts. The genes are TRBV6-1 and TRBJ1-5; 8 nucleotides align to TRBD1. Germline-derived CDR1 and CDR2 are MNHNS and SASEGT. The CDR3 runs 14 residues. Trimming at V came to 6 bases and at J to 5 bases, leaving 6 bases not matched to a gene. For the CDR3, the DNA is TGTGCCAGCAGGACCGGGACAGGAGATCAGCCCCAGCATTTT. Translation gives CASRTGTGDQPQHF.

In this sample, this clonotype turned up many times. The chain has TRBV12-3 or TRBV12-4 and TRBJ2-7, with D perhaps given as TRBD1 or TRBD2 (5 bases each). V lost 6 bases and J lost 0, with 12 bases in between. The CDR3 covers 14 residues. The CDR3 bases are TGTGCCAGCAGAGAAGGGGAGAACTCCTACGAGCAGTACTTC. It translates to CASREGENSYEQYF.